The rows below give T cell receptor beta chains drawn from one sample of a study of cytomegalovirus exposure and HLA in healthy donors. Using immunoSEQ multiplex PCR, the repertoire was profiled, and TCRdb retains in-frame clones only, with some absent. The data contain approximately 240,000 clones, more than 85% of them singletons. Sequenced: PBMCs. The receptors here all came from a young woman in good health and CMV-seronegative. Both conserved end residues are part of each CDR3. The D gene is left open where the match is weak. The size of a clone is reported for some rows only, either as once, few or many, or as a class for expanded clones.

d_call j_call clone_size v_call cdr3_aa cdr3_nt
NA TRBJ2-5 NA TRBV7-3 CASSPGRFGSGTQYF TGTGCCAGCAGCCCGGGCAGGTTCGGGAGCGGGACCCAGTACTTC
TRBD1 TRBJ2-5 NA TRBV4-2 CASSREPQGVETQYF TGTGCCAGCAGCCGGGAACCACAGGGGGTGGAGACCCAGTACTTC
NA TRBJ1-2 few TRBV9 CASSVSRRDYGYTF TGTGCCAGCAGCGTAAGTCGCAGGGACTATGGCTACACCTTC
TRBD1 TRBJ2-2 NA TRBV10-2 CASTGQGTGELFF TGCGCCAGCACGGGACAGGGGACCGGGGAGCTGTTTTTT
NA TRBJ2-1 NA TRBV7-8 CASSYSVRPEDYSSYNEQFF TGTGCCAGCAGCTATTCCGTTCGGCCGGAGGATTATAGCTCCTACAATGAGCAGTTCTTC
NA TRBJ2-2 NA TRBV4-3 CASSQETFNTGELFF TGCGCCAGCAGCCAAGAGACTTTTAACACCGGGGAGCTGTTTTTT
NA TRBJ1-2 once TRBV7-2 CASSYQGSINYGYTF TGTGCCAGCAGCTACCAGGGGAGTATTAACTATGGCTACACCTTC
NA TRBJ2-3 NA TRBV19 CASSNGGMDHTQYF TGTGCCAGTAGTAATGGCGGGATGGACCATACGCAGTATTTT
NA TRBJ2-2 NA TRBV6-5 CASGRGTGELFF TGTGCCAGCGGCCGGGGAACCGGGGAGCTGTTTTTT
NA TRBJ1-1 NA TRBV6-5 CASSYSSRVRNTEAFF TGTGCCAGCAGTTACTCGAGCAGGGTCAGGAACACTGAAGCTTTCTTT
NA TRBJ2-6 NA TRBV5-4 CASSLGAGGYTGANVLTF TGTGCCAGCAGCTTGGGGGCAGGGGGGTATACTGGGGCCAACGTCCTGACTTTC
NA TRBJ2-7 NA TRBV5-1 CASSPDSLYEQYF TGCGCCAGCAGCCCGGACAGCCTCTACGAGCAGTACTTC
NA TRBJ1-2 NA TRBV4-1 CASSPKQGYYGYTF TGCGCCAGCAGCCCTAAACAGGGATATTATGGCTACACCTTC
NA TRBJ2-7 NA TRBV9 CASSVATGRTYEQYF TGTGCCAGCAGCGTAGCTACGGGGAGGACCTACGAGCAGTACTTC
TRBD1 TRBJ1-2 NA TRBV27 CASSLSGQGPYGYTF TGTGCCAGCAGTTTATCGGGACAGGGGCCCTATGGCTACACCTTC
NA TRBJ1-2 NA TRBV5-1 CASSLEGAHGYTF TGCGCCAGCAGCTTGGAAGGGGCCCATGGCTACACCTTC
TRBD1 TRBJ1-6 NA TRBV2 CASSERTGKDRRSPLHF TGTGCCAGCAGTGAGAGGACAGGGAAAGATAGGCGTTCACCCCTCCACTTT
NA TRBJ2-1 NA TRBV7-2 CASSLSFRREQFF TGTGCCAGCAGCTTAAGTTTCCGCAGGGAGCAGTTCTTC
TRBD2 TRBJ2-5 NA TRBV27 CASRQGTSIGETQYF TGTGCCAGCAGACAAGGGACTAGCATTGGAGAGACCCAGTACTTC
TRBD1 TRBJ1-5 NA TRBV7-9 CASSFGTGGGSQPQHF TGTGCCAGCAGCTTCGGGACAGGGGGCGGGAGTCAGCCCCAGCATTTT
TRBD2 TRBJ2-1 few TRBV2 CASQTFGTRLGNEQFF TGTGCCAGCCAAACCTTTGGGACTAGGCTCGGGAATGAGCAGTTCTTC
NA TRBJ1-2 NA TRBV7-9 CASSSTYPGRDYGYTF TGTGCCAGCAGCTCGACCTACCCAGGGAGGGACTATGGCTACACCTTC
NA TRBJ1-3 NA TRBV6-1 CASSEAWLSGNTIYF TGTGCCAGCAGTGAAGCGTGGCTCTCTGGAAACACCATATATTTT
TRBD1 TRBJ1-2 NA TRBV5-1 CASRQTGGDGYTF TGCGCCAGCAGACAGACAGGGGGGGATGGCTACACCTTC
TRBD1 TRBJ2-2 NA TRBV9 CASSPTGGLTGELFF TGTGCCAGCAGCCCGACAGGGGGCCTCACCGGGGAGCTGTTTTTT
TRBD2 TRBJ2-3 once TRBV30 CAWSVSLFPGGSTDTQYF TGTGCCTGGAGTGTATCATTATTTCCGGGGGGGAGCACAGATACGCAGTATTTT
TRBD2 TRBJ2-1 once TRBV7-3 CASSPLAGAEQFF TGTGCCAGCAGCCCCCTAGCGGGAGCTGAGCAGTTCTTC
TRBD1 TRBJ1-4 NA TRBV29-1 CSAGGLRDRGEKLFF TGCAGCGCTGGTGGCCTCCGGGACAGGGGTGAAAAACTGTTTTTT
NA TRBJ2-5 once TRBV5-4 CASSLESTETQYF TGTGCCAGCAGCTTGGAGTCTACAGAGACCCAGTACTTC
NA TRBJ2-7 NA TRBV18 CASSASGGRYEQYF TGTGCCAGCTCAGCGTCCGGGGGGCGCTACGAGCAGTACTTC
NA TRBJ2-5 NA TRBV10-1 CASSESKQGETQYF TGCGCCAGCAGTGAGTCGAAACAGGGAGAGACCCAGTACTTC
TRBD1 TRBJ2-7 NA TRBV18 CASSPVGTVASF TGTGCCAGCTCACCGGTTGGGACAGTGGCTTCCTTC
TRBD2 TRBJ2-1 NA TRBV4-2 CASSQGGLADRAYNEQFF TGTGCCAGCAGCCAAGGGGGACTAGCCGACAGGGCCTACAATGAGCAGTTCTTC
TRBD1 TRBJ2-7 once TRBV9 CASSQPSTGGYGQYF TGTGCCAGCAGCCAACCCTCCACAGGGGGCTACGGGCAGTACTTC
NA TRBJ2-2 NA TRBV5-5 CASSLGHANTGELFF TGTGCCAGCAGCTTAGGACATGCGAACACCGGGGAGCTGTTTTTT
NA TRBJ1-6 once TRBV7-2 CASSLTFRGSDSPLHF TGTGCCAGCAGCCTAACCTTCAGGGGCAGTGATTCACCCCTCCACTTT
TRBD1 TRBJ2-5 once TRBV7-3 CASSLQTGGETQYF TGTGCCAGCAGCCTACAGACAGGGGGGGAGACCCAGTACTTC
TRBD1 TRBJ2-1 few TRBV7-2 CASSPRQGAYNEQFF TGTGCCAGCAGTCCTAGACAGGGGGCCTACAATGAGCAGTTCTTC
TRBD2 TRBJ2-2 NA TRBV19 CASSPHSGRTRAPNTGELFF TGTGCCAGTAGCCCCCATAGCGGGAGGACAAGAGCCCCGAACACCGGGGAGCTGTTTTTT
TRBD2 TRBJ2-3 NA TRBV7-2 CASSLVAGSDTQYF TGTGCCAGCAGCTTAGTAGCGGGATCAGATACGCAGTATTTT
NA TRBJ1-5 NA TRBV6-6 CASSYSDQGPQPQHF TGTGCCAGCAGTTACTCCGATCAGGGGCCTCAGCCCCAGCATTTT
NA TRBJ2-1 NA TRBV13 CASSLVRDNEQFF TGTGCCAGCAGCTTAGTGCGAGACAATGAGCAGTTCTTC
TRBD1 TRBJ2-7 NA TRBV18 CASSSKQGASYEQYF TGTGCCAGCTCATCCAAACAGGGGGCGTCATACGAGCAGTACTTC
NA TRBJ2-2 NA TRBV9 CASSVGKRASTGELFF TGTGCCAGCAGCGTAGGAAAGCGGGCTAGCACCGGGGAGCTGTTTTTT
NA TRBJ2-7 once TRBV7-9 CASSLESTVTLYEQYF TGTGCCAGCAGCTTAGAGTCGACAGTGACCCTCTACGAGCAGTACTTC
NA TRBJ1-2 NA TRBV9 CASSVRGGNYGYTF TGTGCCAGCAGCGTAAGAGGAGGGAACTATGGCTACACCTTC
NA TRBJ1-5 once TRBV21-1 CASSKINQPQHF TGTGCCAGCAGCAAAATAAATCAGCCCCAGCATTTT
TRBD1 TRBJ2-7 NA TRBV7-2 CASSSIRQGAYEQYF TGTGCCAGCAGCTCCATTCGACAGGGGGCCTACGAGCAGTACTTC
NA TRBJ1-2 NA TRBV9 CASSANYGYTF TGTGCCAGCAGCGCGAACTATGGCTACACCTTC
NA TRBJ1-2 NA TRBV7-9 CASSLYVAYTF TGTGCCAGCAGCTTATATGTGGCCTACACCTTC
NA TRBJ1-4 few TRBV25-1 CASSEFVFGVKLFF TGTGCCAGCAGTGAATTTGTTTTCGGTGTAAAACTGTTTTTT
NA TRBJ2-1 NA TRBV7-9 CASSLSRDNNEQFF TGTGCCAGCAGCTTAAGCAGGGATAATAATGAGCAGTTCTTC
NA TRBJ2-5 NA TRBV5-1 CASSSTGIQETQYF TGCGCCAGCAGCTCCACAGGCATACAAGAGACCCAGTACTTC
TRBD2 TRBJ2-1 NA TRBV6-1 CASRPSGGAQNEQFF TGTGCCAGCAGGCCCAGCGGGGGGGCCCAAAATGAGCAGTTCTTC
NA TRBJ2-3 NA TRBV4-2 CASSQGISVGTDTQYF TGTGCCAGCAGCCAAGGTATCAGCGTCGGCACAGATACGCAGTATTTT
NA TRBJ2-5 NA TRBV27 CASKDSPSQETQYF TGTGCCAGCAAGGACAGTCCCTCCCAAGAGACCCAGTACTTC
NA TRBJ2-7 NA TRBV6-5 CASGRDRFSYEQYF TGTGCCAGCGGGAGGGACAGGTTTTCCTACGAGCAGTACTTC
TRBD1 TRBJ1-4 NA TRBV27 CASFIGQGWGKLFF TGTGCCAGCTTTATCGGACAGGGGTGGGGGAAACTGTTTTTT